Below, 14 T cell receptor beta chains from the same sample are listed, as sequenced in a study of regulatory T cells in long-lasting Graves disease (TCRdb year 2021). The meaning of the sample's time point label: newly diagnosed GD, antithyroid drugs for less than 3 months. For both TCR sequencing and RNA sequencing, RNA was extracted from PBMCs in TRIzol. Libraries came from multiplex PCR. Sequencing was performed on an Illumina HiSeq 4000. CDR3 regions were amplified by Arm-PCR with iRepertoire HTBI primers to construct TCR beta libraries. Through fastp at Q25 and MiXCR, TCRdb rebuilt clones from the public reads, retaining in-frame beta chains. Each CDR3 protein appears once, grouped with its most common genes and DNA. This sample holds 580,000 or so distinct CDR3 sequences; about 16% were observed only once. The top ten hold around 13% of the sample. This sample was shared with a second study, whose subject was T cells in Graves' hyperthyroidism and ophthalmopathy.

The sample here was peripheral blood mononuclear cells (PBMCs), taken at new diagnosis, from a patient treated with antithyroid drugs. These TCRs come from a young man with Graves disease. Donor details come from another sample of the same person, matched by shared clones.

This clonotype was seen a few times. J is TRBJ1-2 and V is TRBV12-3 or TRBV12-4; 7 nucleotides align to TRBD1. The CDR3 is 12 residues long. The V and J ends lost 10 bases and 8 bases, in that order; junction bases with no gene match: 10. As DNA, the CDR3 is TGTGCCACCCGAGAGGGGGCAGGAGGCTACACCTTC. Its translation is CATREGAGGYTF.

J is TRBJ1-5 and V is TRBV6-1; D is possibly TRBD1 (5 bases). Germline CDR1 and CDR2: MNHNS and SASEGT. The CDR3 sequence is 16 residues long. With 1 base removed from V and 9 bases from J, the gap between germline ends came to 19 bases. The CDR3 here is CASSEDWGKRNRPQHF. CDR3 nucleotides: TGTGCCAGCAGTGAAGATTGGGGGAAGCGCAACCGGCCCCAGCATTTT.

This clonotype was counted ten times or more. The gene calls are TRBV20-1 and TRBJ2-1; 9 bases are a match to TRBD2. The CDR3 has 16 residues. Germline-derived CDR1 and CDR2 are DFQATT and SNEGSKA (reference sequence). V lost 1 base and J lost 5; bases outside the gene matches: 9. CDR3 protein: CSARGPAGGPDNEQFF. The CDR3 coding sequence is TGCAGTGCTAGAGGCCCAGCGGGGGGACCAGACAATGAGCAGTTCTTC.

This clonotype was recorded many times. This sequence joins TRBV27 and TRBJ2-1, with TRBD2 matching over 7 bases. Germline V gene lookup returns CDR1 MNHEY and CDR2 SMNVEV (reference sequence). This CDR3 has 19 residues. Losses at the gene ends were 6 bases for V and 3 bases for J; bases not matched to a gene: 20. The CDR3 sequence: CASSPPFAGATSRYNEQFF. CDR3 DNA: TGTGCCAGCAGCCCCCCCTTCGCGGGAGCTACATCGCGCTACAATGAGCAGTTCTTC.

This clonotype has a count of ten or more. The chain is built from TRBV28 and TRBJ2-7; no firm D call. CDR1 MDHEN and CDR2 SYDVKM come from the germline V gene. The V end was cut by 5 bases, the J end by 4 bases, with 18 bases between. The CDR3 covers 15 residues. CDR3 amino acids: CASSPPLGFLYEQYF. As DNA, the CDR3 is TGTGCCAGCAGTCCACCCCTGGGGTTCCTTTACGAGCAGTACTTC.

The sample holds many counts of this clonotype. This chain uses TRBV6-1 with TRBJ2-7; 10 nucleotides align to TRBD2. CDR3 length: 19 amino acids. From germline, CDR1 is MNHNS and CDR2 SASEGT. Losses at the gene ends were 6 bases for V and 0 bases for J; bases not matched to a gene: 17. CDR3 bases: TGTGCCAGCAGAGGATCTCCGGGACTAGCGCCAAGGAGCTCCTACGAGCAGTACTTC. It is translated as CASRGSPGLAPRSSYEQYF.

The chain carries TRBV12-3 or TRBV12-4 and TRBJ1-1; 8 bases map to TRBD1. V gave up 5 bases and J gave up 11 bases; unmatched junction bases: 19. This CDR3 region has 16 residues. The CDR3 region is CASSPRVWTGQNGAFF. DNA of the CDR3: TGTGCCAGCAGTCCCCGGGTATGGACAGGGCAAAACGGGGCTTTCTTT.

The sample holds many counts of this clonotype. CDR3 sequence reads: CSASPASGAPTYEQYF. As DNA, the CDR3 is TGCAGTGCTAGCCCCGCCTCGGGAGCCCCCACTTACGAGCAGTACTTC. The chain has TRBV20-1 and TRBJ2-7; tentative D call: TRBD2 (6 bases). Trimming shortened V by 3 bases and J by 4 bases, and 22 bases separated the two germline ends. CDR3 length: 16 amino acids. CDR1 and CDR2 from the germline V gene are DFQATT and SNEGSKA (reference sequence).

V usage is TRBV5-1 and J usage is TRBJ2-2; D possibly corresponds to TRBD2 (7 bases). CDR1 is SGHRS, CDR2 YFSETQ, per germline. This CDR3 is 15 amino acids long. Trimming left V 3 bases short and J 3 bases short, with 12 bases between. The CDR3 region is CASSWEGEDTGELFF. In DNA, the CDR3 is TGCGCCAGCAGCTGGGAGGGGGAGGACACCGGGGAGCTGTTTTTT.

This clonotype was found a few times. This chain connects TRBV6-2 or TRBV6-3 to TRBJ1-1; TRBD1 agrees at 10 bases. The V and J ends lost 8 bases and 11 bases, in that order; junction bases with no gene match: 8. From germline, CDR1 is MNHEY and CDR2 SVGEGT. The CDR3 covers 12 residues. As DNA, the CDR3 is TGTGCCAGCGGGACAGGGGCTAATATCGCTTTCTTT. Translating gives CASGTGANIAFF.

This clonotype was detected only a few times. This sequence joins TRBV12-3 or TRBV12-4 and TRBJ2-1; D unresolved. The V and J ends lost 2 bases and 10 bases respectively, with 18 bases between them. This CDR3 has 15 amino acids. The CDR3 reads CASSLNRIQSVEQFF. CDR3 DNA sequence: TGTGCCAGCAGTTTAAACAGAATACAATCGGTAGAGCAGTTCTTC.

The genes are TRBV6-1 and TRBJ2-7; 15 bases align to TRBD2. This CDR3 comprises 17 residues. With 8 bases clipped from V and 7 bases from J, the junction kept 15 bases outside the gene matches. CDR1 is MNHNS, CDR2 SASEGT, per germline. The CDR3 DNA is TGTGCCAGCCTAGGACTAGCGGGAGGGCTCGTCCCGAGAGAGCAGTACTTC. Amino acids: CASLGLAGGLVPREQYF.

Of note for this clonotype: A read error may explain this, as a much larger clone is one base away. V is TRBV12-3 or TRBV12-4 and J is TRBJ2-1, with TRBD1 matching 8 bases. Trimming removed 0 bases from V and 6 bases from J; junction bases left unmatched: 4. This CDR3 is built from 15 residues. CDR3 nucleotides: TGTGCCAGCAGTTTAGCGGCAGGGGGCACCAATGAGCAGTTCTTC. Translation gives CASSLAAGGTNEQFF.

This clonotype was observed at least ten times. The genes are TRBV6-2 or TRBV6-3 and TRBJ2-1, with 10 bases aligning to TRBD2. Looked up from germline, CDR1 is MNHEY and CDR2 is SVGEGT. With V trimmed by 6 bases and J by 10 bases, 9 bases remained unmatched. This CDR3 is built from 14 residues. CDR3 amino acids: CASREASGRNEQFF. The CDR3 nucleotides read TGTGCCAGCAGGGAGGCTAGCGGGAGAAACGAGCAGTTCTTC.